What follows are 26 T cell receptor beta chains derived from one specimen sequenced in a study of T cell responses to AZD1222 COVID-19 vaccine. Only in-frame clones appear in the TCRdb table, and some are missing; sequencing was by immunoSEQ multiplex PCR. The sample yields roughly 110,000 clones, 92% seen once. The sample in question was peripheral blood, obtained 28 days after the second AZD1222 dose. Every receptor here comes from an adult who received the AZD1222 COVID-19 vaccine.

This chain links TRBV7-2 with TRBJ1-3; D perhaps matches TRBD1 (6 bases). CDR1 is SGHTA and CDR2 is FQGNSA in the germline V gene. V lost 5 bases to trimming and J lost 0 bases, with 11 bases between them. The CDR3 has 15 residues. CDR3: CASSPQGPSGNTIYF. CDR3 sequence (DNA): TGTGCCAGCAGCCCACAGGGCCCCTCTGGAAACACCATATATTTT.

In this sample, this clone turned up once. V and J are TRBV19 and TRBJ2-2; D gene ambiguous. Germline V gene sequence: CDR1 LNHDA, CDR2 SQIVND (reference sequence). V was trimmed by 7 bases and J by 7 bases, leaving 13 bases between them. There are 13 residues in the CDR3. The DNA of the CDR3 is TGTGCCAGTAATAGACACGCCGGCGGGGAGCTGTTTTTT. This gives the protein CASNRHAGGELFF.

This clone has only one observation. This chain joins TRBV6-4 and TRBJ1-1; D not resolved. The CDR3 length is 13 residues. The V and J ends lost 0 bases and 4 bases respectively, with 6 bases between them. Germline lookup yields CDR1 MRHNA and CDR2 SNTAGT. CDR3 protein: CASSDSPSTEAFF. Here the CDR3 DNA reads TGTGCCAGCAGTGACTCTCCAAGCACTGAAGCTTTCTTT.

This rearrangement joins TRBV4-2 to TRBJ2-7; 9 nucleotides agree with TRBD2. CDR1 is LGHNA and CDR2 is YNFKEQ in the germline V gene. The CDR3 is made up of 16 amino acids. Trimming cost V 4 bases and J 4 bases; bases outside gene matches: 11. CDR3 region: CASSPLPSGDVYEQYF. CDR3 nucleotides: TGTGCCAGCAGCCCCCTCCCTAGCGGGGATGTGTACGAGCAGTACTTC.

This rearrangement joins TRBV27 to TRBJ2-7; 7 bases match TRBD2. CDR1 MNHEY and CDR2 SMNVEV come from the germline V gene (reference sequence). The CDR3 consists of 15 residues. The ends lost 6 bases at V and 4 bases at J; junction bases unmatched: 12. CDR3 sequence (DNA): TGTGCCAGCAGGGGGGACTATGTTGTTAGGTACGAGCAGTACTTC. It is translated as CASRGDYVVRYEQYF.

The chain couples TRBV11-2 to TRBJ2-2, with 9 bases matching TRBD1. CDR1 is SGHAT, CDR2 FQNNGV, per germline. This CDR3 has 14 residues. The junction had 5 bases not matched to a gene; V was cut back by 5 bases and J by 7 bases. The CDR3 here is CASSHRGQGGELFF. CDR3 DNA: TGTGCCAGCAGCCACAGGGGGCAGGGCGGGGAGCTGTTTTTT.

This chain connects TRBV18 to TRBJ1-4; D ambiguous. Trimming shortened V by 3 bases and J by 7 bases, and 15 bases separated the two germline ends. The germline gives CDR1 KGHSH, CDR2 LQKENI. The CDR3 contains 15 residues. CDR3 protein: CASSPSMGFSEKLFF. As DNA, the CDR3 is TGTGCCAGCTCACCGTCAATGGGGTTTAGTGAAAAACTGTTTTTT.

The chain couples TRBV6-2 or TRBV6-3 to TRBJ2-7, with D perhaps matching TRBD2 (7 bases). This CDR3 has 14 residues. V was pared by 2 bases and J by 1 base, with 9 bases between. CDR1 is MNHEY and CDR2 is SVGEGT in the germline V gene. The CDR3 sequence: CASSYGGASYEQYF. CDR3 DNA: TGTGCCAGCAGTTACGGGGGGGCATCCTACGAGCAGTACTTC.

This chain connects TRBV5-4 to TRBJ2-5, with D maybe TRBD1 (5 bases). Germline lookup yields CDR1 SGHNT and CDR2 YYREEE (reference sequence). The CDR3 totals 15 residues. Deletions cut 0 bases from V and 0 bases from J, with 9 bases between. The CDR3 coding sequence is TGTGCCAGCAGCTTGGTGGGGCGGAACCAAGAGACCCAGTACTTC. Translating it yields CASSLVGRNQETQYF.

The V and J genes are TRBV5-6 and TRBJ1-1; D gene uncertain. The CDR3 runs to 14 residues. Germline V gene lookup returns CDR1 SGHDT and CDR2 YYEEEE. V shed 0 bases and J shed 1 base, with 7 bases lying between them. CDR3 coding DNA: TGTGCCAGCAGCTTGGCTGGCGGGAACACTGAAGCTTTCTTT. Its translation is CASSLAGGNTEAFF.

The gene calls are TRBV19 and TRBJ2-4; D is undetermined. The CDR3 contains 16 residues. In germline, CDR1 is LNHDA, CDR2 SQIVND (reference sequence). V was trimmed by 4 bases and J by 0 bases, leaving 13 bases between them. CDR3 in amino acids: CASSTHRILAKNIQYF. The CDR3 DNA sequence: TGTGCCAGTAGTACGCACAGAATTCTAGCCAAAAACATTCAGTACTTC. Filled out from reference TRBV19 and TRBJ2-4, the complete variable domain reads DGGITQSPKYLFRKEGQNVTLSCEQNLNHDAMYWYRQDPGQGLRLIYYSQIVNDFQKGDIAEGYSVSREKKESFPLTVTSAQKNPTAFYLCASSTHRILAKNIQYFGAGTRLSVL.

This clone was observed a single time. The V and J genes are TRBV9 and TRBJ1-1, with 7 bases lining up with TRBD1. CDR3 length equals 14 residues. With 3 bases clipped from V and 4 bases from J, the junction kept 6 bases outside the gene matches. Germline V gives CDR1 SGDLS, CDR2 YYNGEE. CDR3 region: CASSAQGMGTEAFF. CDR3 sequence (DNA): TGTGCCAGCAGCGCACAGGGGATGGGCACTGAAGCTTTCTTT.

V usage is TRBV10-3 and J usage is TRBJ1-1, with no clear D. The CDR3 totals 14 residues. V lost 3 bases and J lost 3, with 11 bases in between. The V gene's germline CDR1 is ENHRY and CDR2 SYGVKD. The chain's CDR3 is CAISDILGDTEAFF. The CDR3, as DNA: TGTGCCATCAGTGATATCCTAGGCGACACTGAAGCTTTCTTT.

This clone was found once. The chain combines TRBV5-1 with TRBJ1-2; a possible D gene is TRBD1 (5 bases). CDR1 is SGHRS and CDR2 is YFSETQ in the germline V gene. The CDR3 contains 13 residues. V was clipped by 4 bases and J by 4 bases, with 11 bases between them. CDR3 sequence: CASSTDSSYGYTF. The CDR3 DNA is TGCGCCAGCAGCACAGACAGCAGCTATGGCTACACCTTC.

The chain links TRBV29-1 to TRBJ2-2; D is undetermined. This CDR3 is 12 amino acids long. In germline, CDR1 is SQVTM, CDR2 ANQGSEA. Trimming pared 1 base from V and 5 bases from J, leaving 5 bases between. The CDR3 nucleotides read TGCAGCGTTGAAGGAGAGACCGGGGAGCTGTTTTTT. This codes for CSVEGETGELFF.

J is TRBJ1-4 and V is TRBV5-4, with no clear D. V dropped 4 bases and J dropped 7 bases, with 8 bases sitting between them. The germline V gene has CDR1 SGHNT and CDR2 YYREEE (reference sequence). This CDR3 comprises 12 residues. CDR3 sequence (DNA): TGTGCCAGCAGCATTAGCGGTGAAAAACTGTTTTTT. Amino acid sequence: CASSISGEKLFF.

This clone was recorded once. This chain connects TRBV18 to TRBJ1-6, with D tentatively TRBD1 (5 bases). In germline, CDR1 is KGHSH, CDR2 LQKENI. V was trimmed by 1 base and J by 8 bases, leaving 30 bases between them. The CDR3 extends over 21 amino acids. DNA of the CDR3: TGTGCCAGCTCACCACGGTTGAGTGTTGGTGGAACGGGACCTTTACATTCACCCCTCCACTTT. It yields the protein CASSPRLSVGGTGPLHSPLHF.

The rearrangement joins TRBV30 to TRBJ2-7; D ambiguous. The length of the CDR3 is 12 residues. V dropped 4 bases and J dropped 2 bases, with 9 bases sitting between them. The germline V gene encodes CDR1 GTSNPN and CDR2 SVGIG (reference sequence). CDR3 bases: TGTGCCTGGACCAAACAAGCCTACGAGCAGTACTTC. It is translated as CAWTKQAYEQYF.

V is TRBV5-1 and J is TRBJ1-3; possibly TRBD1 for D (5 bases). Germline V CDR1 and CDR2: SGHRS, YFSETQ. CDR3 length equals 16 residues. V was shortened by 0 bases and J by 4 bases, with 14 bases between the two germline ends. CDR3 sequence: CASSLAGARRGNTIYF. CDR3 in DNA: TGCGCCAGCAGCTTGGCCGGGGCACGGCGAGGAAACACCATATATTTT.

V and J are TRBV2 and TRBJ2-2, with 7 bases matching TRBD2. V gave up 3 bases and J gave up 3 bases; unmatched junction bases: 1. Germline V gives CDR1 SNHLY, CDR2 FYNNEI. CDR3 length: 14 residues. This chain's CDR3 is CASSERGYTGELFF. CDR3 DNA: TGTGCCAGCAGTGAGCGGGGGTACACCGGGGAGCTGTTTTTT.

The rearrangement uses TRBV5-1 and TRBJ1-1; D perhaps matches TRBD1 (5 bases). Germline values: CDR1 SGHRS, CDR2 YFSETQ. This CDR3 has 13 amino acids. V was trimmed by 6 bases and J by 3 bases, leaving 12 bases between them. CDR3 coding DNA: TGCGCCAGCACCTCCTCAGGGTACACTGAAGCTTTCTTT. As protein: CASTSSGYTEAFF.

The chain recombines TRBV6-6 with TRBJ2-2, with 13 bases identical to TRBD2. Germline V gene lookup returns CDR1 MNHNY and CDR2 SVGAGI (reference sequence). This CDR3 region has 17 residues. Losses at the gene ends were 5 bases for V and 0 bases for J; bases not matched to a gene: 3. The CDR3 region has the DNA TGTGCCAGCAGTCTGACTAGCGGGGGGTCGAACACCGGGGAGCTGTTTTTT. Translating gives CASSLTSGGSNTGELFF.

The CDR3 loop reads CAPKRPATNEKLFF. CDR3 bases: TGTGCCCCCAAGAGGCCAGCAACTAATGAAAAACTGTTTTTT. The chain couples TRBV21-1 to TRBJ1-4. TRBV21-1 corresponds to a pseudogene. This CDR3 contains 14 residues.

The CDR3 loop is CASSRPGTFYEQYF. The DNA of the CDR3 is TGCGCCAGCAGCCGTCCCGGGACGTTCTACGAGCAGTACTTC. This chain joins TRBV4-1 and TRBJ2-7, with D perhaps matching TRBD1 or TRBD2 (5 bases each). CDR1 is MGHRA, CDR2 YSYEKL, per germline. This CDR3 region has 14 residues. Deletions cut 4 bases from V and 3 bases from J, with 13 bases between.

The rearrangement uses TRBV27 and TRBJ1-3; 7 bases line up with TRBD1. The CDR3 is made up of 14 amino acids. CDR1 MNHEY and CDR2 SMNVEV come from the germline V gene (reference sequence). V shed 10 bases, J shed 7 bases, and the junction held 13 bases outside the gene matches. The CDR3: CATKGGQNWNTIYF. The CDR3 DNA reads TGTGCCACCAAAGGGGGCCAAAATTGGAACACCATATATTTT.

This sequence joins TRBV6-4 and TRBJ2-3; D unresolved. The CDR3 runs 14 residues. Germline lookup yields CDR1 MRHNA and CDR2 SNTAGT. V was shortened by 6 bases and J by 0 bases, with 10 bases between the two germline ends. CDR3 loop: CASSLGHSTDTQYF. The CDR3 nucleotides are TGTGCCAGCAGCCTCGGTCACAGCACAGATACGCAGTATTTT.